These 31 T cell receptor beta chains share one sample of origin, sequenced in a study of OX40 agonist ivuxolimab in advanced cancers. Sequenced by immunoSEQ multiplex PCR; TCRdb stores in-frame clones only, minus some. The table has some 70,000 clones, about 86% seen once. The sequenced sample was CD4+ or CD8+ T cells sorted from blood, obtained in a trial of the OX40 agonist ivuxolimab. Receptors were obtained from an adult with an advanced solid tumor such as melanoma, head and neck, liver or kidney cancer.

In this sample, this clone turned up a few times. The chain uses TRBV19 and TRBJ2-7; D may be TRBD1 (6 bases). The CDR3 is 12 amino acids. The V end was cut by 5 bases, the J end by 4 bases, with 9 bases between. Germline CDR1 LNHDA, CDR2 SQIVND (reference sequence). CDR3 DNA: TGTGCCAGTAGTGGCAGGGGTTACGAGCAGTACTTC. Protein product: CASSGRGYEQYF. The complete variable domain, with remaining parts taken from reference TRBV19 and TRBJ2-7, reads DGGITQSPKYLFRKEGQNVTLSCEQNLNHDAMYWYRQDPGQGLRLIYYSQIVNDFQKGDIAEGYSVSREKKESFPLTVTSAQKNPTAFYLCASSGRGYEQYFGPGTRLTVT.

The rearrangement links TRBV5-1 to TRBJ2-3, with TRBD1 as a possible D gene (5 bases). With 3 bases removed from V and 3 bases from J, the gap between germline ends came to 11 bases. The CDR3 totals 14 residues. Germline values: CDR1 SGHRS, CDR2 YFSETQ. The CDR3 DNA reads TGCGCCAGCAGCTGGCGTCAGGGAACAGATACGCAGTATTTT. Its protein product is CASSWRQGTDTQYF.

The DNA for the CDR3 is TGTGCCAGCAGCTTGGGCGCGACTAGCGACGGTGAGCAGTTCTTC. It specifies CASSLGATSDGEQFF. The chain recombines TRBV5-4 with TRBJ2-1; TRBD2 aligns across 8 bases. The trim removed 0 bases at V and 9 bases at J, leaving 8 bases unmatched. The CDR3 runs 15 residues. The germline V gene encodes CDR1 SGHNT and CDR2 YYREEE (reference sequence).

This chain links TRBV5-1 with TRBJ1-1, with D hard to call. The V end was cut by 7 bases, the J end by 4 bases, with 20 bases between. There are 15 residues in the CDR3. Germline-derived CDR1 and CDR2 are SGHRS and YFSETQ. DNA for the CDR3: TGCGCCAGCGCCCGTCGAGCAGAACGTGTCACTGAAGCTTTCTTT. Residues: CASARRAERVTEAFF.

The chain carries TRBV4-1 and TRBJ1-1, with TRBD1 identical over 10 bases. The germline gives CDR1 MGHRA, CDR2 YSYEKL. CDR3 length: 15 residues. With 6 bases clipped from V and 3 bases from J, the junction kept 7 bases outside the gene matches. CDR3 sequence (DNA): TGCGCCAGCAGTAGGGGACAGGGGAGGGACACTGAAGCTTTCTTT. Encoded protein: CASSRGQGRDTEAFF.

V gene TRBV19 combines with J gene TRBJ1-2, with no clear D. The CDR3 runs 15 residues. V lost 4 bases and J 0 bases, leaving 12 bases between the germline ends. Germline loops: CDR1 LNHDA, CDR2 SQIVND (reference sequence). CDR3 in amino acids: CASSTPAASNYGYTF. The DNA for the CDR3 is TGTGCCAGTAGTACCCCCGCGGCCTCTAACTATGGCTACACCTTC.

This clone was observed a few times. The chain uses TRBV7-9 and TRBJ2-1; 10 positions agree with TRBD2. Germline V gives CDR1 SEHNR, CDR2 FQNEAQ (reference sequence). CDR3 length: 16 residues. With 4 bases clipped from V and 7 bases from J, the junction kept 10 bases outside the gene matches. The CDR3 sequence: CASSSVKAGGRNEQFF. CDR3 in DNA: TGTGCCAGCAGCTCTGTTAAAGCGGGGGGGCGGAATGAGCAGTTCTTC.

V usage is TRBV13 and J usage is TRBJ1-2, with D maybe TRBD1 (6 bases). Trimming took off 6 bases at V and 5 bases at J, with 13 bases between the two ends. This CDR3 contains 13 residues. CDR1 PRHDT and CDR2 FYEKMQ come from the germline V gene (reference sequence). CDR3 protein: CASRGRGGYGYTF. The CDR3 DNA is TGTGCCAGCAGGGGCAGGGGAGGGTATGGCTACACCTTC.

J is TRBJ1-5 and V is TRBV7-2, with D possibly matching TRBD1 (5 bases). CDR1 SGHTA and CDR2 FQGNSA come from the germline V gene. Trimming took 1 base from V and 7 from J, leaving 11 bases between them. This CDR3 has 14 residues. This chain's CDR3 is CASSLVYGGQPQHF. CDR3 bases: TGTGCCAGCAGCTTAGTATATGGGGGACAGCCCCAGCATTTT.

This clone was seen a single time. The chain joins TRBV6-6 to TRBJ1-1; D gene ambiguous. The CDR3 covers 14 residues. Germline CDR1 MNHNY, CDR2 SVGAGI (reference sequence). V was cut by 0 bases and J by 10 bases, with 15 bases left in between. CDR3 in amino acids: CASSYSTLQAGAFF. Written as DNA, the CDR3 is TGTGCCAGCAGTTACTCGACACTCCAAGCCGGAGCTTTCTTT.

The count of this clone is one. V usage is TRBV4-2 and J usage is TRBJ2-1, with TRBD2 matching over 8 bases. Germline V gene sequence: CDR1 LGHNA, CDR2 YNFKEQ. Trimming removed 4 bases from V and 7 bases from J; junction bases left unmatched: 6. The CDR3 is 14 amino acids. CDR3 nucleotides: TGTGCCAGCAGCCGTAGCGGGGAGTATAATGAGCAGTTCTTC. Translated, it gives CASSRSGEYNEQFF.

The chain joins TRBV10-3 to TRBJ2-3; 8 bases line up with TRBD2. Germline V lookup: CDR1 ENHRY, CDR2 SYGVKD. The trim removed 8 bases at V and 0 bases at J, leaving 10 bases unmatched. This CDR3 is 16 amino acids long. The CDR3 spells CAIDRGASGSTDTQYF. The CDR3 nucleotides are TGTGCCATCGATCGGGGGGCTAGCGGGAGCACAGATACGCAGTATTTT.

The chain links TRBV5-1 to TRBJ1-5, with D unclear. The CDR3 length is 15 residues. Germline assignment: CDR1 SGHRS and CDR2 YFSETQ. Trimming stripped 0 bases from V and 2 bases from J, with 9 bases between. CDR3 DNA sequence: TGCGCCAGCAGCTTGGACAGTGGAGGCAATCAGCCCCAGCATTTT. Residues: CASSLDSGGNQPQHF.

V gene TRBV6-6 combines with J gene TRBJ1-1, with D perhaps matching TRBD1 (6 bases). With 2 bases removed from V and 4 bases from J, the gap between germline ends came to 14 bases. The CDR3 has 15 amino acids. The germline CDR1 and CDR2 sequences are MNHNY and SVGAGI (reference sequence). CDR3 protein: CASSYPPVQGTEAFF. CDR3 in DNA: TGTGCCAGCAGTTACCCACCGGTACAGGGCACTGAAGCTTTCTTT.

This sequence joins TRBV19 and TRBJ2-6; D possibly matches TRBD1 or TRBD2 (5 bases each). The CDR3 runs to 16 residues. V lost 6 bases and J 0 bases, leaving 12 bases between the germline ends. In germline, CDR1 is LNHDA, CDR2 SQIVND (reference sequence). This chain's CDR3 is CASSSGTLSGANVLTF. The CDR3 DNA follows: TGTGCCAGTAGCTCCGGGACCCTCTCTGGGGCCAACGTCCTGACTTTC.

CDR3 nucleotides: TGCGCCAGCAGCTTGGCTTTCGGGACTGAAGCTTTCTTT. Its protein is CASSLAFGTEAFF. The chain employs TRBV5-1 and TRBJ1-1; D call uncertain. There are 13 residues in the CDR3. The germline gives CDR1 SGHRS, CDR2 YFSETQ. V lost 0 bases and J 5 bases, leaving 8 bases between the germline ends.

V is TRBV6-4 and J is TRBJ2-1; tentatively, D is TRBD2 (5 bases). Germline CDR1 and CDR2: MRHNA and SNTAGT. Trimming took off 4 bases at V and 0 bases at J, with 13 bases between the two ends. CDR3 length: 16 amino acids. DNA of the CDR3: TGTGCCAGCAGTGGTAGCGACCCGAGCTCCTACAATGAGCAGTTCTTC. The encoded protein is CASSGSDPSSYNEQFF.

This clone was seen a single time. This chain joins TRBV4-3 and TRBJ1-1; unclear D gene. Trimming pared 0 bases from V and 3 bases from J, leaving 11 bases between. Germline V gene data show CDR1 as LGHNA and CDR2 as YSLEER. The CDR3 runs to 15 residues. CDR3 loop: CASSQEPFLDTEAFF. In nucleotides, the CDR3 is TGCGCCAGCAGCCAAGAACCCTTTTTGGACACTGAAGCTTTCTTT.

The CDR3 DNA is TGTGCCAGCAGCCCCTGGTCGCCCCCGAACACTGAAGCTTTCTTT. Its translation is CASSPWSPPNTEAFF. The gene calls are TRBV5-5 and TRBJ1-1; D is undetermined. The CDR3 totals 15 residues. Germline loops: CDR1 SGHKS, CDR2 YYEKEE (reference sequence). Trimming cost V 4 bases and J 1 base, with 14 bases left between them.

V gene TRBV5-4 combines with J gene TRBJ1-5; 7 bases line up with TRBD1. CDR1 and CDR2 (germline): SGHNT, YYREEE (reference sequence). The CDR3 loop spans 16 amino acids. V trimming: 4 bases; J trimming: 1 base; junction bases outside the gene matches: 8. The CDR3, as DNA: TGTGCCAGCAGCCCAGGGGGTCCGGACAGCAATCAGCCCCAGCATTTT. Encoded protein: CASSPGGPDSNQPQHF.

The rearrangement uses TRBV28 and TRBJ2-5, with TRBD1 identical over 7 bases. J gave up 0 bases and V 6 bases, and 7 bases lay outside the gene matches. Germline CDR1 and CDR2: MDHEN and SYDVKM. This CDR3 is built from 15 residues. CDR3 residues: CASSQRGTDQETQYF. CDR3 nucleotide sequence: TGTGCCAGCAGCCAAAGGGGGACAGACCAAGAGACCCAGTACTTC.

The V call is TRBV30, the J call TRBJ2-1; 10 bases fit TRBD2. Looked up from germline, CDR1 is GTSNPN and CDR2 is SVGIG (reference sequence). The V gene end was trimmed by 4 bases and the J gene end by 0 bases; junction bases not matched to a gene: 0. This CDR3 has 14 residues. CDR3 bases: TGTGCCTGGATAGCGGGGGGCTCCTACAATGAGCAGTTCTTC. The encoded protein is CAWIAGGSYNEQFF.

This sequence joins TRBV11-2 and TRBJ1-3; no reliable D call. The CDR3 runs 17 residues. The germline V and J ends were trimmed by 4 bases and 0 bases, with 16 bases remaining between them. Germline CDR1 reads SGHAT; CDR2 reads FQNNGV. Here the CDR3 reads CASSWSGSLNSGNTIYF. CDR3 in DNA: TGTGCCAGCAGCTGGTCGGGGTCCCTAAACTCTGGAAACACCATATATTTT.

The chain recombines TRBV11-3 with TRBJ2-7, with TRBD2 as a possible D gene (7 bases). V was shortened by 1 base and J by 3 bases, with 16 bases between the two germline ends. The CDR3 sequence is 16 residues long. Germline CDR1 is SGHNT and CDR2 is YENEEA. The CDR3 region has the DNA TGTGCCAGCAGCTTAGGTGTACAGGGAGGGATCTACGAGCAGTACTTC. As protein: CASSLGVQGGIYEQYF.

This clone occurred once. This chain uses TRBV5-1 with TRBJ1-2; 9 bases fit TRBD1. V lost 4 bases, J lost 8 bases, and 9 bases stayed unmatched. CDR3 length: 14 residues. Germline loops: CDR1 SGHRS, CDR2 YFSETQ. CDR3 residues: CASSPPGTGNGYTF. CDR3 in DNA: TGCGCCAGCAGCCCCCCTGGGACAGGGAACGGCTACACCTTC.

Only a few counts were recorded for this clone. V is TRBV11-2 and J is TRBJ1-3, with D unresolved. CDR3 length: 15 amino acids. Germline CDR1 and CDR2: SGHAT and FQNNGV. V dropped 2 bases and J dropped 1 base, with 9 bases sitting between them. The CDR3: CASSLSPGSGNTIYF. For the CDR3, the DNA is TGTGCCAGCAGCTTAAGTCCTGGGTCTGGAAACACCATATATTTT. The full variable domain, with the rest looked up from reference TRBV11-2 and TRBJ1-3, is EAGVAQSPRYKIIEKRQSVAFWCNPISGHATLYWYQQILGQGPKLLIQFQNNGVVDDSQLPKDRFSAERLKGVDSTLKIQPAKLEDSAVYLCASSLSPGSGNTIYFGEGSWLTVV.

This chain links TRBV4-3 with TRBJ1-5; no firm D call. Germline V gene sequence: CDR1 LGHNA, CDR2 YSLEER. The CDR3 totals 15 residues. V lost 0 bases and J 5 bases, leaving 11 bases between the germline ends. CDR3 nucleotides: TGCGCCAGCAGCCAAGACTCCAGTTCGCATCAGCCCCAGCATTTT. It translates to CASSQDSSSHQPQHF.

This clone showed up just a few times. J is TRBJ1-1 and V is TRBV19; D might be TRBD1 (5 bases). The CDR3 runs to 13 residues. The germline gives CDR1 LNHDA, CDR2 SQIVND (reference sequence). V was shortened by 3 bases and J by 11 bases, with 16 bases between the two germline ends. The CDR3 region is CASSIWGVAWAFF. The DNA of the CDR3 is TGTGCCAGTAGTATTTGGGGGGTCGCGTGGGCTTTCTTT.

This clone was counted only a few times. This sequence joins TRBV7-2 and TRBJ2-1, with no clear D. Trimming pared 1 base from V and 3 bases from J, leaving 16 bases between. Germline V CDR1 and CDR2: SGHTA, FQGNSA. This CDR3 has 17 amino acids. The DNA for the CDR3 is TGTGCCAGCAGCTTAGTGGTCTCGACGCTACACTACAATGAGCAGTTCTTC. This codes for CASSLVVSTLHYNEQFF.

V gene TRBV11-2 combines with J gene TRBJ2-2; 11 bases map to TRBD1. This CDR3 spans 15 amino acids. CDR1 is SGHAT and CDR2 is FQNNGV in the germline V gene. Germline trimming cut 8 bases from V and 8 bases from J; bases unmatched to any gene: 10. The CDR3 bases are TGTGCCAGCTTCCGGGACAGGGGGGCTTCGGGGGAGCTGTTTTTT. This encodes CASFRDRGASGELFF. The full variable domain, with the rest looked up from reference TRBV11-2 and TRBJ2-2, is EAGVAQSPRYKIIEKRQSVAFWCNPISGHATLYWYQQILGQGPKLLIQFQNNGVVDDSQLPKDRFSAERLKGVDSTLKIQPAKLEDSAVYLCASFRDRGASGELFFGEGSRLTVL.

The genes are TRBV28 and TRBJ2-2, with TRBD2 matching over 9 bases. The junction had 6 bases not matched to a gene; V was cut back by 3 bases and J by 7 bases. CDR1 MDHEN and CDR2 SYDVKM come from the germline V gene. The CDR3 consists of 15 residues. CDR3 coding DNA: TGTGCCAGCAGTTTTTGGGCGGGAGGGGACGGGGAGCTGTTTTTT. Its protein product is CASSFWAGGDGELFF.